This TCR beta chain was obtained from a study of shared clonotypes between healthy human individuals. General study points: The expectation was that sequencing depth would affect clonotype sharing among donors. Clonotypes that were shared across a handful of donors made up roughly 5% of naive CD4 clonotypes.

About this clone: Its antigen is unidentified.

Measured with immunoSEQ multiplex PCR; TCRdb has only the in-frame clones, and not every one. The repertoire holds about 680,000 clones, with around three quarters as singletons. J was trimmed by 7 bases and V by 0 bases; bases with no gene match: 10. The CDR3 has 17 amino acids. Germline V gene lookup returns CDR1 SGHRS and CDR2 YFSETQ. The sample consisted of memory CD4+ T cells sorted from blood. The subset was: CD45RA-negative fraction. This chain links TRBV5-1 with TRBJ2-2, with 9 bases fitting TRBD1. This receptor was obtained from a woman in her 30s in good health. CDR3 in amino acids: CASSLVGGTGSRGELFF. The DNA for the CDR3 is TGCGCCAGCAGCTTGGTTGGTGGGACAGGGAGTCGCGGGGAGCTGTTTTTT.